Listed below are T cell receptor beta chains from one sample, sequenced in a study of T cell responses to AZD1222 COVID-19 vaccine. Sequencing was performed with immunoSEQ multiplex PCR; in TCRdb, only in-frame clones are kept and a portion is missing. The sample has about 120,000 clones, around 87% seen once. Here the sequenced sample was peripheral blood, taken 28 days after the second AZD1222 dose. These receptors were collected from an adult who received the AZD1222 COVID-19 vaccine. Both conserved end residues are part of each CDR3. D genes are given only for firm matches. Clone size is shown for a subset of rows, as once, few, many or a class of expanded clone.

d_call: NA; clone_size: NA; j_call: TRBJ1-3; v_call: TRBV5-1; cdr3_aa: CASTSSYRSSGNTIYF; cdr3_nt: TGCGCCAGCACCTCGAGCTACAGAAGCTCTGGAAACACCATATATTTT
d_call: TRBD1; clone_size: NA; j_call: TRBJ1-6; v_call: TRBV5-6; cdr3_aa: CASSSTGTGGFSPLHF; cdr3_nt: TGTGCCAGCAGCTCAACCGGGACAGGGGGCTTTTCACCCCTCCACTTT
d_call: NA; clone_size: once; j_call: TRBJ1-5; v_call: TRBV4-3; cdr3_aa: CASSQLFRESQPQHF; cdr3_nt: TGCGCCAGCAGCCAACTATTCAGGGAAAGCCAGCCCCAGCATTTT
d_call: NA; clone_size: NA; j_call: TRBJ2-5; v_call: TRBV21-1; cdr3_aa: CASSKVEGPGRAQYF; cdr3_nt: TGTGCCAGCAGCAAAGTGGAGGGCCCGGGGAGGGCCCAGTACTTC
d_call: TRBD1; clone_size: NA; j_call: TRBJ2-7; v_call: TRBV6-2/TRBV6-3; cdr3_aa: CASSYPVQGVYEQYF; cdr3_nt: TGTGCCAGCAGTTACCCCGTACAGGGGGTGTACGAGCAGTACTTC
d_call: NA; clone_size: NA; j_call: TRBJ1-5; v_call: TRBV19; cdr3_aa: CASSTYKTTGGQPQHF; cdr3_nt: TGTGCCAGTAGTACGTACAAGACAACGGGAGGCCAGCCCCAGCATTTT
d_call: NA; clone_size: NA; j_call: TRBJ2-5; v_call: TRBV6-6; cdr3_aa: CASSYMGIQETQYF; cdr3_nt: TGTGCCAGCAGTTACATGGGGATCCAAGAGACCCAGTACTTC
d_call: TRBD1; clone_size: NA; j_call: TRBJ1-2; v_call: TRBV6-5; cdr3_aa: CASSATGVDGYTF; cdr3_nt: TGTGCCAGCAGCGCCACAGGGGTCGATGGCTACACCTTC
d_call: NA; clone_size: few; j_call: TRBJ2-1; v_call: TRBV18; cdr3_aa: CASSPGYNEQFF; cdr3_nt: TGTGCCAGCTCACCGGGCTACAATGAGCAGTTCTTC
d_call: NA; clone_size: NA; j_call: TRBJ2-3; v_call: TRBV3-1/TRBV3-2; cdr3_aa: CASSQRVSLDTQYF; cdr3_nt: TGTGCCAGCAGCCAAAGAGTTAGCTTAGATACGCAGTATTTT
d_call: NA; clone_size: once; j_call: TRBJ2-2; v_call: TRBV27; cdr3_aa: CASGDQGPPTGELFF; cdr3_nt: TGTGCCAGCGGGGATCAGGGCCCCCCCACCGGGGAGCTGTTTTTT
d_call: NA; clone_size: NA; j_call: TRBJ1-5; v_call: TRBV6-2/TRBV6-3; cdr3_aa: CASSYRGNQPQHF; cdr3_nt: TGTGCCAGCAGTTACAGGGGCAATCAGCCCCAGCATTTT
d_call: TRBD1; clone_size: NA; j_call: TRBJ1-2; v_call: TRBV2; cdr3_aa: CASRELMRDSYGYTF; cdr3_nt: TGTGCCAGCAGAGAACTGATGAGGGACAGCTATGGCTACACCTTC
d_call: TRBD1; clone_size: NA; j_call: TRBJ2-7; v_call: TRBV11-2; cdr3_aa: CASSGEGNRGSYEQYF; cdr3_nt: TGTGCCAGCAGCGGGGAAGGTAACAGGGGTTCCTACGAGCAGTACTTC
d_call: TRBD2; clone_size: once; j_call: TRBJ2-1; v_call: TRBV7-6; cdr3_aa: CASSLAASGAAHEQFF; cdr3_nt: TGTGCCAGCAGCTTAGCGGCTAGCGGGGCTGCCCATGAGCAGTTCTTC
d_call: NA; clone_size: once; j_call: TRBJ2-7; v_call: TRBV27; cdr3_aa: CASSLGRDYEQYF; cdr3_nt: TGTGCCAGCAGTTTGGGACGGGACTACGAGCAGTACTTC